The clone carrying this T cell receptor (beta chain) was detected ten times or more. Its target is not known. This entry is derived from a study of human T cells and chemical hapten exposure. In the study overall: Mostly female patients had alopecia areata, totalis or universalis. Yields of TCR per sample differed, chiefly owing to small differences in pooled library volume.

Whole-study results and caveats: Expanded TCR sets contained significantly more large CDR3 similarity clusters than controls.

Time point of the sample: patch test 3, about 24 weeks after DPC sensitization. The treatment: therapeutic diphenylcyclopropenone sensitization with weekly scalp DPC. In the original analysis: Sampled TCR counts reached a median of about 90,000 per sample, with values ranging from roughly 23,224 to 700,000. TCRdb itself ran the RACE reads through MiXCR, one entry per CDR3 protein. These V and J calls rely on TCRdb rather than the paper's analysis. Among about 84,000 distinct CDR3 sequences listed, 10% to 12% were seen once. Trimming removed 1 base at V and 3 bases at J, with 7 bases between. This CDR3 region has 14 residues. CDR1 is SNHLY, CDR2 FYNNEI, per germline.

The input for sequencing was whole blood, taken in connection with sensitization to the hapten diphenylcyclopropenone (DPC). This sequence joins TRBV2 and TRBJ2-1; a possible D gene is TRBD1 (5 bases). This clonotype was sampled from a woman aged 45-65 years with alopecia areata. Some clones in this sample may be carry-over from other donors' samples. Here the CDR3 reads CASSEGGGYNEQFF. The CDR3 nucleotides are TGTGCCAGCAGTGAAGGGGGCGGCTACAATGAGCAGTTCTTC. The full variable domain, its missing parts supplied by reference TRBV2 and TRBJ2-1, is EPEVTQTPSHQVTQMGQEVILRCVPISNHLYFYWYRQILGQKVEFLVSFYNNEISEKSEIFDDQFSVERPDGSNFTLKIRSTKLEDSAMYFCASSEGGGYNEQFFGPGTRLTVL.